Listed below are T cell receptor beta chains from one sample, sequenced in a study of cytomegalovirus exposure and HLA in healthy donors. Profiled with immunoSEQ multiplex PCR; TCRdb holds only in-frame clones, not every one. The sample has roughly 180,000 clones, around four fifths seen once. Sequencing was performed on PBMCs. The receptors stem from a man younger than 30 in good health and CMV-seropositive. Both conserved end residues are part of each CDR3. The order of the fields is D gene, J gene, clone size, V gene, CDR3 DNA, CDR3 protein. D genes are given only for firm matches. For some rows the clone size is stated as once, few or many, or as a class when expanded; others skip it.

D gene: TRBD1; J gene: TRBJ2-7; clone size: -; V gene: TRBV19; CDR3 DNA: TGTGCCAGTAGTATCATACCGGGACAGGGGGTCGAGCAGTACTTC; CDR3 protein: CASSIIPGQGVEQYF
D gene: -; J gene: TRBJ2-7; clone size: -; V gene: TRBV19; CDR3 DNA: TGTGCCAGTAGTATAGAACCCGCAGGGGCTCGGCACGAGCAGTACTTC; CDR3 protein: CASSIEPAGARHEQYF
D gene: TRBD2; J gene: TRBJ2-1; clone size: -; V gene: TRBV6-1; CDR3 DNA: TGTGCCAGCAGTGATCTAGCGGGTGTCTACAATGAGCAGTTCTTC; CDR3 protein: CASSDLAGVYNEQFF
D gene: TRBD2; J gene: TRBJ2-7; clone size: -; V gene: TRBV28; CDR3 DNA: TGTGCCAGCAGTCCCGGACTAGCGGGATCGCAGTACTTC; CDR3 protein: CASSPGLAGSQYF
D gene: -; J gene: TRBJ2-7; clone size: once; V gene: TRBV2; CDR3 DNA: TGTGCCAGCGGTTTGAACCCCGGCTACGAGCAGTACTTC; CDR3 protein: CASGLNPGYEQYF
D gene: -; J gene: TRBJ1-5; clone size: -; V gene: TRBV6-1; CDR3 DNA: TGTGCCATCTCGTGGCCGGGAGGCAATCAGCCCCAGCATTTT; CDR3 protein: CAISWPGGNQPQHF
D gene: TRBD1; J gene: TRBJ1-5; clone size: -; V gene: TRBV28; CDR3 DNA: TGTGCCAGCAGTCCGGGACAGGGAGGCAATCAGCCCCAGCATTTT; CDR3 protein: CASSPGQGGNQPQHF
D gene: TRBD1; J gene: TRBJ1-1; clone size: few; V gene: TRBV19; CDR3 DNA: TGTGCCAGTAGTTTCGGGACAGAGAACACTGAAGCTTTCTTT; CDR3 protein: CASSFGTENTEAFF
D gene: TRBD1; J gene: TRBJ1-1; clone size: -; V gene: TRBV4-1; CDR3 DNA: TGCGCCAGCAGCCAAGCCTACAGGGGGAGGACTGAAGCTTTCTTT; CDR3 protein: CASSQAYRGRTEAFF
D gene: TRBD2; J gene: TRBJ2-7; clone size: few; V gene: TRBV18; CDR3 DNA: TGTGCCAGCTCACAGCGGGAGGGCATCGACGAGCAGTACTTC; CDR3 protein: CASSQREGIDEQYF
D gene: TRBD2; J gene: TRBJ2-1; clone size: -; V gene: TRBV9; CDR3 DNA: TGTGCCAGCAGCGGGGATAGCGGGTACTACAATGAGCAGTTCTTC; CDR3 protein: CASSGDSGYYNEQFF
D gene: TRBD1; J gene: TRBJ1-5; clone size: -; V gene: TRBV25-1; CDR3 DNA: TGTGCCAGCAGTGAAGGGGGGACAGCGCTTAGGCCCCAGCATTTT; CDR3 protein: CASSEGGTALRPQHF
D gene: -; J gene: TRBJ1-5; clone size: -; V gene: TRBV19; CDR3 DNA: TGTGCCAGTAGTGGAGAGTGGGTCAATCAGCCCCAGCATTTT; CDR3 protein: CASSGEWVNQPQHF
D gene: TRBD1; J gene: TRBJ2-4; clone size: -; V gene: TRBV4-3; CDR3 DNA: TGCGCCAGCAGCCAACAGGGGGCTTACATTCAGTACTTC; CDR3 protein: CASSQQGAYIQYF
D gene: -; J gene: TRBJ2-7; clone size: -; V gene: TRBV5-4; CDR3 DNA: TGTGCCAGCAGCAATAGCAGGGGCGTGGGGGAGCAGTACTTC; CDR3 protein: CASSNSRGVGEQYF
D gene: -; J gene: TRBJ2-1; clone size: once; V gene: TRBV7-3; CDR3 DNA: TGTGCCAGCAGCTTAATGAGCGGTTATGCTTCCTACAATGAGCAGTTCTTC; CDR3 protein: CASSLMSGYASYNEQFF
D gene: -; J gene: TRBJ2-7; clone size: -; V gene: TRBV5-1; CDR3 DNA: TGCGCCAGCAGCTTGGAGGGCGGGATTGGCGAGCAGTACTTC; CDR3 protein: CASSLEGGIGEQYF
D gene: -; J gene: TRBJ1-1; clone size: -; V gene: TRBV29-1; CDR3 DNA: TGCAGCGTCCCTAGGGCAGGGTCCTTGAACACTGAAGCTTTCTTT; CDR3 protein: CSVPRAGSLNTEAFF
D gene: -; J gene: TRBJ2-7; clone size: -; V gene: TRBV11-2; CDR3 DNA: TGTGCCAGCAGCTTAGAGACCTCACGCAGGGGCATCTCGTACGAGCAGTACTTC; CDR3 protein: CASSLETSRRGISYEQYF
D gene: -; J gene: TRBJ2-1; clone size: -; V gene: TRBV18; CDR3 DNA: TGTGCCAGCTCACCGGGTCAGGGGACCTACAATGAGCAGTTCTTC; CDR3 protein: CASSPGQGTYNEQFF
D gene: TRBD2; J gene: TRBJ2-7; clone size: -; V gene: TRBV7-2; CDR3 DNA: TGTGCCAGCAGCTTAGCTAGCGGGAGTCCATACGAGCAGTACTTC; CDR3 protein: CASSLASGSPYEQYF
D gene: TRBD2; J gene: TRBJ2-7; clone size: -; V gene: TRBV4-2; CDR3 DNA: TGTGCCAGCAGCCAGGAAGATAGCGGGGTAACCTACGAGCAGTACTTC; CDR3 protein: CASSQEDSGVTYEQYF
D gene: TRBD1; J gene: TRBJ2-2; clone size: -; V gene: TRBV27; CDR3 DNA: TGTGCCAGCAGTTTCGGCAGGGGGTCCTCAGACACCGGGGAGCTGTTTTTT; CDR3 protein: CASSFGRGSSDTGELFF
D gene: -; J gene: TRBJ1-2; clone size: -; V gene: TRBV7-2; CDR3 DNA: TGTGCCAGCAGCCCCCGGCGGGACGGCTATGGCTACACCTTC; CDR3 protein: CASSPRRDGYGYTF
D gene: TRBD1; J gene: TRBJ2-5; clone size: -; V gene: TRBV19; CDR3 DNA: TGTGCCAGTAGTGCCCGAAACAGGGGCGAGACCCAGTACTTC; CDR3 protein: CASSARNRGETQYF
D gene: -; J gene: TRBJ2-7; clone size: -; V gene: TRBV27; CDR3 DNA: TGTGCCAGTTGTGGCTTGGACTCTTGGGAGCAGTACTTC; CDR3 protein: CASCGLDSWEQYF
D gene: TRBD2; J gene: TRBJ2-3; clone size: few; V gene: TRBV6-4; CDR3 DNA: TGTGCCAGCAGTGTTAGCGGGAGCACAGATACGCAGTATTTT; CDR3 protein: CASSVSGSTDTQYF
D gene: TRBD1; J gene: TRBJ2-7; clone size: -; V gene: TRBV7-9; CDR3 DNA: TGTGCCAGCAGCCTCGGACAGGGAACCTACGAGCAGTACTTC; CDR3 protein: CASSLGQGTYEQYF
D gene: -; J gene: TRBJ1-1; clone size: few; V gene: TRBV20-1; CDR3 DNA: TGCAGTGTGGCCGAGAACACTGAAGCTTTCTTT; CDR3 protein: CSVAENTEAFF
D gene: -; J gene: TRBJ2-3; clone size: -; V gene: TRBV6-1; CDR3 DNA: TGTGCCAGCAGTTTCCTAGAGGTAGATACGCAGTATTTT; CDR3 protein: CASSFLEVDTQYF
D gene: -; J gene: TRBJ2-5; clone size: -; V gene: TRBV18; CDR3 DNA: TGTGCCAGCTCACCACGGAAGGGGACTCAAGAGACCCAGTACTTC; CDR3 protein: CASSPRKGTQETQYF
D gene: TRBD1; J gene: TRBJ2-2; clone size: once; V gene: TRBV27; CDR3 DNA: TGTGCCAGTGGGACAGGGGCCGGGGAGCTGTTTTTT; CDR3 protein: CASGTGAGELFF
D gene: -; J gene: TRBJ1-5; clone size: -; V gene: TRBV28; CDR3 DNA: TGTGCCAGCAGGTCACAGGGAAGCCAAGCACGGCCCCAGCATTTT; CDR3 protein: CASRSQGSQARPQHF
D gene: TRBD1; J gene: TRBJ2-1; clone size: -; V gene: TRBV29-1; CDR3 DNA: TGCAGCGCAGACAGGGTCGGCGATGAGCAGTTCTTC; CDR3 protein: CSADRVGDEQFF
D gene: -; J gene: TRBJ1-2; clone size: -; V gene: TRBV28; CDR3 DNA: TGTGCCAGCAGGGAGGGGAGCGCTAACTATGGCTACACCTTC; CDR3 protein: CASREGSANYGYTF